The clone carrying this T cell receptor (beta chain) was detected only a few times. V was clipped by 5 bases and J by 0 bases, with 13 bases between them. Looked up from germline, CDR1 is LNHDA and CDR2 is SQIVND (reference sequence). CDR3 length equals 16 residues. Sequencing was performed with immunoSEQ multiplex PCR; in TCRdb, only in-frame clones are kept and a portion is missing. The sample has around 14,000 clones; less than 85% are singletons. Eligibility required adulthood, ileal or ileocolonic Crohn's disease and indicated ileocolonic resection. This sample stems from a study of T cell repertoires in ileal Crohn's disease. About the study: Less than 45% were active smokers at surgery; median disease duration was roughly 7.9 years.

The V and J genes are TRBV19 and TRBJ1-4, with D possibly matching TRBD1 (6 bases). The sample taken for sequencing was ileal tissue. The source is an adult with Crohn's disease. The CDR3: CASSPRTVATNEKLFF. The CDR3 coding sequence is TGTGCCAGTAGTCCACGGACAGTTGCAACTAATGAAAAACTGTTTTTT.